The 2 T cell receptor beta chains reported below all come from one sample, sequenced in a study of T cell responses to AZD1222 COVID-19 vaccine (dated by TCRdb to the early 2020s). Receptor amplification or capture employed the immunoSEQ multiplex PCR assay. Sourced from immuneACCESS, this table was stored by TCRdb with only in-frame sequences that have V and J called. A share of the clones is absent; for the studies checked, an unresolved V gene accounts for under half, and the remainder has no known explanation. Across this sample there are approximately 130,000 clones, with approximately 90% seen only once. 4% to 4.5% of the sample rests with the top ten. Read against the paper, the sample's time point label means: about 28 days (+/-7) after the second vaccine dose. The sample's treatment or condition label, decoded: meningococcal conjugate vaccine given as trial control. Sequenced here: peripheral blood, sampled 28 days after the second dose of the MenACWY control vaccine. Receptors were obtained from an adult who received the MenACWY meningococcal vaccine as a control.

The gene calls are TRBV18 and TRBJ1-4; TRBD1 agrees at 7 bases. The germline gives CDR1 KGHSH, CDR2 LQKENI. The junction had 17 bases not matched to a gene; V was cut back by 1 base and J by 3 bases. The length of the CDR3 is 20 residues. This CDR3 is CASSPLDRREGAPANEKLFF. The CDR3 DNA sequence: TGTGCCAGCTCACCACTAGACCGGCGGGAGGGGGCGCCGGCTAATGAAAAACTGTTTTTT.

This rearrangement joins TRBV10-3 to TRBJ2-7, with D possibly TRBD2 on 5 matching bases. V lost 2 bases and J 4 bases, leaving 12 bases between the germline ends. The CDR3 runs 14 residues. Germline-derived CDR1 and CDR2 are ENHRY and SYGVKD. The CDR3 DNA is TGTGCCATCAGTGAGCCGGGGAACAAGTACGAGCAGTACTTC. Amino acid sequence: CAISEPGNKYEQYF.